These 16 T cell receptor beta chains came from one sample sequenced in a study of post-analysis software for immune sequencing data. General study points: TRBV segments more frequent in patients than in controls numbered a few and included TRBV5-6, TRBV5-1 and TRBV20-1.

These receptors lack a known antigen. The TCR beta cDNA libraries carried unique molecular identifiers. TCRdb re-derived calls from the PCR reads in MiXCR, one entry per CDR3 protein. The top ten hold about 1.4% of the sample, which has over 150,000 distinct CDR3 sequences, roughly 31% seen once. The material sequenced was blood. The receptors stem from a girl aged 10 to 17 with multiple sclerosis.

This clonotype was seen only a few times. The gene calls are TRBV20-1 and TRBJ2-7; D is ambiguous. V lost 5 bases and J 3 bases, leaving 14 bases between the germline ends. The CDR3 spans 13 residues. The germline gives CDR1 DFQATT, CDR2 SNEGSKA (reference sequence). The CDR3 is CSAGPIQDYEQYF. In DNA, the CDR3 is TGCAGTGCTGGCCCTATTCAAGACTACGAGCAGTACTTC.

This clonotype was seen repeatedly, ten times or more. The CDR3 here is CSATTGPADEWGYNEQFF. As DNA, the CDR3 is TGCAGTGCTACGACAGGTCCTGCTGATGAATGGGGCTACAATGAGCAGTTCTTC. The V gene is TRBV20-1, the J gene TRBJ2-1, with D possibly being TRBD1 (6 bases). Germline V gives CDR1 DFQATT, CDR2 SNEGSKA (reference sequence). CDR3 length: 18 amino acids. Trimming took 4 bases from V and 3 from J, leaving 25 bases between them.

This clonotype was observed at least ten times. V and J are TRBV4-1 and TRBJ2-1, with D perhaps TRBD2 (6 bases). Germline assignment: CDR1 MGHRA and CDR2 YSYEKL. The CDR3 has 17 residues. V shed 2 bases and J shed 2 bases, with 16 bases lying between them. In DNA, the CDR3 is TGCGCCAGCAGCCAACCCCGGGGGACCCCCACCTACAATGAGCAGTTCTTC. Translated, it gives CASSQPRGTPTYNEQFF.

The sample holds many counts of this clonotype. V usage is TRBV5-6 and J usage is TRBJ1-5, with 8 bases fitting TRBD1. The CDR3 has 16 amino acids. V was pared by 2 bases and J by 3 bases, with 7 bases of the junction left unmatched. Germline CDR1 and CDR2: SGHDT and YYEEEE. The CDR3 spells CASSFGPGQDNQPQHF. In DNA, the CDR3 is TGTGCCAGCAGCTTTGGGCCGGGACAGGACAATCAGCCCCAGCATTTT.

The chain is built from TRBV14 and TRBJ2-4; D is unclear. TRBJ2-7 matches the DNA end more closely, so the J call is doubtful. The length of the CDR3 is 13 residues. Per germline, CDR1 SGHDN and CDR2 FVKESK. CDR3 sequence reads: CASSQHNSYEQYF. The CDR3 DNA reads as TGTGCCAGCAGCCAGCATAACTCCTACGAGCAGTACTTC.

This clonotype was recorded at least ten times. The chain has TRBV18 and TRBJ2-5; the D is unclear. The germline V gene encodes CDR1 KGHSH and CDR2 LQKENI. V lost 4 bases and J 3 bases, leaving 3 bases between the germline ends. The CDR3 is made up of 11 amino acids. CDR3 protein: CASSLKETQYF. CDR3 coding DNA: TGTGCCAGCTCACTCAAAGAGACCCAGTACTTC.

This clonotype showed up many times. This sequence joins TRBV12-3 or TRBV12-4 and TRBJ2-7; D is ambiguous. The V end was cut by 5 bases, the J end by 2 bases, with 16 bases between. This CDR3 comprises 15 residues. The CDR3 here is CASSILGFGTYEQYF. In DNA, the CDR3 is TGTGCCAGCAGTATTCTAGGGTTTGGGACCTACGAGCAGTACTTC.

CDR3 coding DNA: TGTGCCAGCAGCTTCCGGACAGGGGAAGATACGCAGTATTTT. Protein sequence: CASSFRTGEDTQYF. J is TRBJ2-3 and V is TRBV5-4; 9 bases are shared with TRBD1. CDR3 size: 14 residues. Germline V gene sequence: CDR1 SGHNT, CDR2 YYREEE (reference sequence). Losses at the gene ends were 2 bases for V and 5 bases for J; bases not matched to a gene: 3. The complete variable domain, with remaining parts taken from reference TRBV5-4 and TRBJ2-3, reads ETGVTQSPTHLIKTRGQQVTLRCSSQSGHNTVSWYQQALGQGPQFIFQYYREEENGRGNFPPRFSGLQFPNYSSELNVNALELDDSALYLCASSFRTGEDTQYFGPGTRLTVL.

This clonotype was counted only a few times. A read error is possible here, since a much larger clone lies one base away. The J gene is TRBJ2-3, the V gene TRBV3-1, with 7 bases identical to TRBD2. Losses at the gene ends were 5 bases for V and 0 bases for J; bases not matched to a gene: 8. CDR3 length equals 16 residues. The germline gives CDR1 LGHDT, CDR2 YNNKEL (reference sequence). CDR3 sequence (DNA): TGTGCCAGCAGCAAACGACTAGCTCCTAGCACAGATACGCAGTATTTT. Translation: CASSKRLAPSTDTQYF.

CDR3 nucleotide sequence: TGTGCCAGCAGTTACTCGAGCGATTGGCAGAACTATGGCTACACCTTC. Encoded protein: CASSYSSDWQNYGYTF. This chain joins TRBV6-5 and TRBJ1-2; D gene uncertain. This CDR3 contains 16 residues. Trimming pared 0 bases from V and 2 bases from J, leaving 13 bases between. Looked up from germline, CDR1 is MNHEY and CDR2 is SVGAGI.

This clonotype came up many times. This rearrangement joins TRBV10-3 to TRBJ2-3; D ambiguous. Germline V CDR1 and CDR2: ENHRY, SYGVKD. The V gene lost 2 bases and the J gene lost 6 bases, with 9 bases spanning the gap. The CDR3 totals 13 residues. CDR3 bases: TGTGCCATCAGTGAGGTTTCGGCGGATACGCAGTATTTT. Its protein product is CAISEVSADTQYF.

This clonotype was observed a few times. The gene calls are TRBV28 and TRBJ1-1; a weak D match, TRBD1 (5 bases). Germline assignment: CDR1 MDHEN and CDR2 SYDVKM. The V and J ends lost 8 bases and 5 bases respectively, with 9 bases between them. This CDR3 spans 11 amino acids. This CDR3 is CASARGTEAFF. DNA of the CDR3: TGTGCCAGCGCTAGGGGAACTGAAGCTTTCTTT.

This clonotype was found a few times. The rearrangement links TRBV7-2 to TRBJ2-5, with 9 bases that match TRBD1. In germline, CDR1 is SGHTA, CDR2 FQGNSA. Trimming removed 3 bases from V and 7 bases from J; junction bases left unmatched: 9. The CDR3 totals 15 residues. CDR3 amino acids: CASSFGQGIRGTQYF. The CDR3 bases are TGTGCCAGCAGCTTCGGACAGGGGATTAGGGGGACCCAGTACTTC. Supplemented by reference TRBV7-2 and TRBJ2-5, the full variable domain reads GAGVSQSPSNKVTEKGKDVELRCDPISGHTALYWYRQSLGQGLEFLIYFQGNSAPDKSGLPSDRFSAERTGGSVSTLTIQRTQQEDSAVYLCASSFGQGIRGTQYFGPGTRLLVL.

As regards this clonotype: A clone one base away is much larger, so this may be a read error. The chain couples TRBV5-4 to TRBJ2-1; the D is unclear. There are 15 residues in the CDR3. Germline loops: CDR1 SGHNT, CDR2 YYREEE (reference sequence). The chain's CDR3 is CARSLDRPRYNEQFF. Here the CDR3 DNA reads TGTGCCCGCAGCTTGGATCGGCCACGATACAATGAGCAGTTCTTC.

The sample holds a few counts of this clonotype. The CDR3 DNA reads as TGCGCCAGCAGCTTGCAAGGAGAAGGTTACAATGAGCAGTTCTTC. This codes for CASSLQGEGYNEQFF. J is TRBJ2-1 and V is TRBV5-1; D gene unclear. Germline V gene lookup returns CDR1 SGHRS and CDR2 YFSETQ. The CDR3 totals 15 residues. The V and J ends lost 1 base and 4 bases respectively, with 12 bases between them.

In regard to this clonotype: A much larger clone sits a single nucleotide away, making a read error possible. The chain has TRBV7-3 and TRBJ2-1; D gene uncertain. The end of the DNA aligns better with TRBJ2-7, so the J call may be wrong. Germline assignment: CDR1 SGHTA and CDR2 FQGTGA. The CDR3 loop spans 14 amino acids. This CDR3 is CASSLGRSYNEQYF. CDR3 DNA: TGTGCCAGCAGCTTGGGTCGCTCCTACAATGAGCAGTACTTC.